These 11 T cell receptor beta chains share one sample of origin, sequenced in a study of radiation and T cells in renal cell carcinoma (dated by TCRdb to 2018 to 2021). Library construction relied on the immunoSEQ multiplex PCR assay. Not all clones reach the TCRdb copy of this immuneACCESS table, which keeps in-frame sequences only. Checked studies attribute under half of the gap to unresolved V genes and leave the rest unexplained. The sample table contains 100,000 to 150,000 clones; only one count was recorded for approximately 78% of them. Around 3% of the sample belongs to the ten largest clones. Interpreted using the paper, the time point label stands for: baseline pretreatment blood. The intended sense of this specimen's treatment or condition label: 15 Gy SBRT to primary tumor, nephrectomy 4 weeks later. Sequencing used blood, obtained from a patient whose treatment included radiotherapy and nephrectomy. These receptors were taken from an older woman with renal cell carcinoma.

V usage is TRBV27 and J usage is TRBJ1-2; D remains ambiguous. CDR3 length: 13 amino acids. Trimming left V 2 bases short and J 0 bases short, with 4 bases between. Germline V lookup: CDR1 MNHEY, CDR2 SMNVEV (reference sequence). CDR3 DNA: TGTGCCAGCAGTTTAGCTGCTAACTATGGCTACACCTTC. Its translation: CASSLAANYGYTF.

The chain links TRBV7-3 to TRBJ2-3; 7 nucleotides agree with TRBD2. The CDR3 runs to 15 residues. Germline CDR1 SGHTA, CDR2 FQGTGA. The junction had 8 bases not matched to a gene; V was cut back by 5 bases and J by 3 bases. The CDR3 sequence is CASSQVRAGTDTQYF. DNA for the CDR3: TGTGCCAGCAGCCAAGTGAGAGCGGGAACAGATACGCAGTATTTT.

This chain joins TRBV11-1 and TRBJ1-2, with D possibly matching TRBD1 (5 bases). There are 14 residues in the CDR3. The V end lost 2 bases, the J end lost 6 bases, and 13 bases lay between the germline ends. Germline V gene lookup returns CDR1 SGHAT and CDR2 FQDESV (reference sequence). CDR3 nucleotide sequence: TGTGCCAGCAGCTTACTAGGGGCAGGGAATGGCTACACCTTC. It encodes CASSLLGAGNGYTF.

The table lists this clone with a count of one. The J gene is TRBJ2-3, the V gene TRBV19; TRBD2 is a possible D gene (6 bases). CDR1 and CDR2 from the germline V gene are LNHDA and SQIVND (reference sequence). The length of the CDR3 is 15 residues. The V end was cut by 3 bases, the J end by 5 bases, with 15 bases between. The CDR3 DNA is TGTGCCAGTAGTATGGCTGCGGGAAGAGGAGATACGCAGTATTTT. Translation: CASSMAAGRGDTQYF. Full variable domain (remainder filled in from reference TRBV19 and TRBJ2-3): DGGITQSPKYLFRKEGQNVTLSCEQNLNHDAMYWYRQDPGQGLRLIYYSQIVNDFQKGDIAEGYSVSREKKESFPLTVTSAQKNPTAFYLCASSMAAGRGDTQYFGPGTRLTVL.

About this clone itself: One end of the junction does not line up with germline, which may come from a read error. V and J are TRBV19 and TRBJ1-1; D uncertain. Germline V gene data show CDR1 as LNHDA and CDR2 as SQIVND (reference sequence). The CDR3 is 13 amino acids. This chain's CDR3 is CASGMAMNTEAFF. CDR3 in DNA: TGTGCCAGTGGTATGGCCATGAACACTGAAGCTTTCTTT.

The chain employs TRBV28 and TRBJ1-3, with 8 bases aligning to TRBD1. Per the germline V gene, CDR1 is MDHEN and CDR2 is SYDVKM. The length of the CDR3 is 14 residues. The V gene end was trimmed by 6 bases and the J gene end by 2 bases; junction bases not matched to a gene: 3. The CDR3 is CASRKQGAGNTIYF. CDR3 nucleotides: TGTGCCAGCAGGAAACAGGGGGCTGGAAACACCATATATTTT.

The genes are TRBV5-7 and TRBJ1-5; D not certain. Being an ORF, TRBV5-7 has a function that is uncertain. The CDR3 has 18 residues. Between the trimmed V and J ends, which lost 3 bases and 6 bases, there was a span of 25 bases. The CDR3 sequence is CASSWNVPRGRNCQPQHF. CDR3 in DNA: TGTGCCAGCAGCTGGAACGTACCAAGAGGGAGGAACTGTCAGCCCCAGCATTTT.

The rearrangement uses TRBV6-6 and TRBJ1-5; D not resolved. Germline loops: CDR1 MNHNY, CDR2 SVGAGI (reference sequence). The CDR3 contains 16 residues. V was trimmed by 2 bases and J by 4 bases, leaving 15 bases between them. CDR3 sequence reads: CASSYGQTQGNQPQHF. CDR3 bases: TGTGCCAGCAGTTACGGCCAGACCCAAGGGAATCAGCCCCAGCATTTT.

This clone was found once. The rearrangement links TRBV4-3 to TRBJ2-7; 7 bases agree with TRBD2. CDR3 length equals 12 residues. Per the germline V gene, CDR1 is LGHNA and CDR2 is YSLEER. V shed 4 bases and J 9 bases; nucleotides not matched to a gene: 6. CDR3 sequence: CASSLGEGRQYF. The CDR3 DNA reads TGCGCCAGCAGCCTCGGGGAGGGCCGGCAGTACTTC.

The V call is TRBV28, the J call TRBJ2-7; a weak D match, TRBD1 (6 bases). V lost 6 bases, J lost 6 bases, and 12 bases lay in between. The germline gives CDR1 MDHEN, CDR2 SYDVKM. CDR3 length equals 12 residues. CDR3: CASRETGVEQYF. The CDR3 nucleotides read TGTGCCAGCAGGGAGACAGGTGTCGAGCAGTACTTC.

The genes are TRBV27 and TRBJ2-5; possibly TRBD1 for D (5 bases). The CDR3 extends over 14 amino acids. Germline V gene data show CDR1 as MNHEY and CDR2 as SMNVEV (reference sequence). Between the trimmed V and J ends, which lost 3 bases and 4 bases, there was a span of 12 bases. CDR3 DNA sequence: TGTGCCAGCAGTTTGGCCCCAGGGATAGAGACCCAGTACTTC. Amino acid sequence: CASSLAPGIETQYF.